The 10 T cell receptor beta chains below come from one sample, sequenced in a study of blood T cell repertoires in COVID-19. Assay: immunoSEQ multiplex PCR; the TCRdb copy retains only in-frame clones and omits some. The table lists 200,000 to 250,000 clones, around four fifths of them singletons. Sequencing was carried out using peripheral blood. These receptors came from a woman older than 75 with acute or convalescent COVID-19.

This clone has more than one count but fewer than ten. The chain has TRBV3-1 (or the pseudogene TRBV3-2) and TRBJ2-7; the D is unclear. V was pared by 4 bases and J by 3 bases, with 4 bases between. The CDR3 contains 11 residues. The germline CDR1 and CDR2 sequences are LGHDT and YNNKEL (reference sequence). The CDR3 region has the DNA TGTGCCAGCAGCCCCGGCTACGAGCAGTACTTC. Protein sequence: CASSPGYEQYF.

The gene calls are TRBV7-9 and TRBJ1-4; no clear D. V lost 1 base to trimming and J lost 0 bases, with 6 bases between them. Per germline, CDR1 SEHNR and CDR2 FQNEAQ (reference sequence). This CDR3 region has 15 residues. CDR3 nucleotides: TGTGCCAGCAGCTTAGATACAACAACTAATGAAAAACTGTTTTTT. Translation gives CASSLDTTTNEKLFF.

The chain is built from TRBV7-8 and TRBJ1-2; TRBD1 matches 7 bases. Germline V lookup: CDR1 SGHVS, CDR2 FQNEAQ. Trimming removed 4 bases from V and 1 base from J; junction bases left unmatched: 6. CDR3 length: 15 amino acids. The CDR3 region has the DNA TGTGCCAGCAGCTCTCACGACAGGGTTAACTATGGCTACACCTTC. As protein: CASSSHDRVNYGYTF.

The chain combines TRBV5-1 with TRBJ1-5; possibly TRBD1 for D (6 bases). The CDR3 is 15 amino acids. V was cut by 0 bases and J by 5 bases, with 12 bases left in between. Germline V gives CDR1 SGHRS, CDR2 YFSETQ. CDR3 nucleotides: TGCGCCAGCAGCTTGGGTGGACAGCAGCATCAGCCCCAGCATTTT. Translated, it gives CASSLGGQQHQPQHF.

The chain links TRBV6-2 or TRBV6-3 to TRBJ2-1; 12 positions match TRBD2. The V segment lost 2 bases and the J segment 8 bases; nucleotides outside the gene matches: 10. Germline V CDR1 and CDR2: MNHEY, SVGEGT. This CDR3 is 17 amino acids long. CDR3 sequence: CASSYLTSGGRRDEQFF. The CDR3 DNA sequence: TGTGCCAGCAGTTACCTAACTAGCGGGGGGCGAAGGGATGAGCAGTTCTTC.

The chain uses TRBV24-1 and TRBJ2-3; 8 nucleotides align to TRBD2. V lost 4 bases to trimming and J lost 4 bases; unmatched junction nucleotides: 3. The CDR3 has 14 amino acids. Germline assignment: CDR1 KGHDR and CDR2 SFDVKD. Here the CDR3 reads CATSDPLAADTQYF. The CDR3 region has the DNA TGTGCCACCAGTGACCCACTAGCGGCAGATACGCAGTATTTT.

CDR3 residues: CASSRDRGPQETQYF. The DNA for the CDR3 is TGTGCCAGCAGCAGAGACAGGGGGCCCCAAGAGACCCAGTACTTC. This chain connects TRBV9 to TRBJ2-5, with 10 bases matching TRBD1. The CDR3 length is 15 residues. Germline CDR1 reads SGDLS; CDR2 reads YYNGEE. V was pared by 4 bases and J by 1 base, with 4 bases of the junction left unmatched.

The chain uses TRBV9 and TRBJ2-3; tentative D call: TRBD1 (7 bases). Trimming removed 3 bases at V and 1 base at J, with 15 bases between. Per the germline V gene, CDR1 is SGDLS and CDR2 is YYNGEE. The CDR3 totals 16 residues. The DNA for the CDR3 is TGTGCCAGCAGCGAGACAGGGAGGTGGGGCACAGATACGCAGTATTTT. It encodes CASSETGRWGTDTQYF.

The chain couples TRBV27 to TRBJ2-5; a weak D match, TRBD2 (5 bases). V was clipped by 2 bases and J by 5 bases, with 9 bases between them. This CDR3 has 13 amino acids. The V gene's germline CDR1 is MNHEY and CDR2 SMNVEV (reference sequence). The CDR3 loop reads CASSLAGRETQYF. For the CDR3, the DNA is TGTGCCAGCAGTTTAGCGGGCCGGGAGACCCAGTACTTC.

This clone has a handful of counts. The V and J genes are TRBV2 and TRBJ1-6; tentatively, D is TRBD1 (6 bases). The V gene's germline CDR1 is SNHLY and CDR2 FYNNEI. The V gene lost 2 bases and the J gene lost 0 bases, with 17 bases spanning the gap. The CDR3 length is 19 residues. The CDR3 coding sequence is TGTGCCAGCAGTGAATGGGGGGGAGACAGGTTCTCCTATAATTCACCCCTCCACTTT. This sequence encodes CASSEWGGDRFSYNSPLHF.